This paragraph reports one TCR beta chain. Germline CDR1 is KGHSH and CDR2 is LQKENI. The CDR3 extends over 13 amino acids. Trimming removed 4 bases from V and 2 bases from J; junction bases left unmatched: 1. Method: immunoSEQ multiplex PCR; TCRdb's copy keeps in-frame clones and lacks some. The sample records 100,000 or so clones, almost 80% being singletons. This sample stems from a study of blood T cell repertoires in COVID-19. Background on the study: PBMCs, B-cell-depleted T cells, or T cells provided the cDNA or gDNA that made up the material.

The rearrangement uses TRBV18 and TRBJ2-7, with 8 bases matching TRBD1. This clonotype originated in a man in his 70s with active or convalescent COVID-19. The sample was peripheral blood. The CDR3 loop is CASSQDRAYEQYF. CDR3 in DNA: TGTGCCAGCTCACAGGACAGGGCCTACGAGCAGTACTTC.